A selection of T cell receptor beta chains follows, all from one sample in a study of T cell responses to AZD1222 COVID-19 vaccine. Method: immunoSEQ multiplex PCR; TCRdb's copy keeps in-frame clones and lacks some. The sample shows over 130,000 clones, and around 2.2% sits with its ten largest clones. The sequencing sample was made of peripheral blood. The receptors were sampled from an adult in good health. Both conserved end residues are part of each CDR3. A D gene is named only where the DNA matches it firmly.

J gene: TRBJ2-3; V gene: TRBV7-9; D gene: -; CDR3 DNA: TGTGCCAGCAGCTTGGGAGTACCGAGGGCCACAGATACGCAGTATTTT; CDR3 protein: CASSLGVPRATDTQYF
J gene: TRBJ2-1; V gene: TRBV10-3; D gene: -; CDR3 DNA: TGTGCCATCAGTGAGTCCACGGGTAGCTCCTACAATGAGCAGTTCTTC; CDR3 protein: CAISESTGSSYNEQFF
J gene: TRBJ2-6; V gene: TRBV5-4; D gene: -; CDR3 DNA: TGTGCCAGCAGCCCTGGGGGCCCTGGGGCCAACGTCCTGACTTTC; CDR3 protein: CASSPGGPGANVLTF
J gene: TRBJ2-7; V gene: TRBV15; D gene: -; CDR3 DNA: TGTGCCACCAGCAGTATAAACAAGCTCGACGAGCAGTACTTC; CDR3 protein: CATSSINKLDEQYF
J gene: TRBJ1-6; V gene: TRBV6-5; D gene: TRBD1; CDR3 DNA: TGTGCCAGCAGTTCCCGGGACAGGAGGCCTTCACCCCTCCACTTT; CDR3 protein: CASSSRDRRPSPLHF
J gene: TRBJ1-4; V gene: TRBV5-1; D gene: -; CDR3 DNA: TGCGCCAGCAGCTTGGGAACAGGGTCGGTCGAAAAACTGTTTTTT; CDR3 protein: CASSLGTGSVEKLFF
J gene: TRBJ2-7; V gene: TRBV12-5; D gene: TRBD1; CDR3 DNA: TGTGCTAGTAGTCGGACAGGGGCCTACGAGCAGTACTTC; CDR3 protein: CASSRTGAYEQYF
J gene: TRBJ1-5; V gene: TRBV7-8; D gene: TRBD1; CDR3 DNA: TGTGCCAGCAGCTTAGTGGCGGGACAGAATAGCAATCAGCCCCAGCATTTT; CDR3 protein: CASSLVAGQNSNQPQHF
J gene: TRBJ1-4; V gene: TRBV19; D gene: TRBD1; CDR3 DNA: TGTGCCAGTAGTCCAGAAAGACAGGGTTACGGAGAAAAACTGTTTTTT; CDR3 protein: CASSPERQGYGEKLFF
J gene: TRBJ2-1; V gene: TRBV11-2; D gene: -; CDR3 DNA: TGTGCCAGCAGCCCTGCTCCAATCAGGGGTCGTGGGTCATACAATGAGCAGTTCTTC; CDR3 protein: CASSPAPIRGRGSYNEQFF
J gene: TRBJ1-5; V gene: TRBV4-1; D gene: -; CDR3 DNA: TGCGCCAGCAGCCAAGACGGACACACCAATCAGCCCCAGCATTTT; CDR3 protein: CASSQDGHTNQPQHF
J gene: TRBJ2-5; V gene: TRBV29-1; D gene: TRBD2; CDR3 DNA: TGCAGCGTTGAAGATCGGGCTAGCGGGGGACCACTGGTTATGACCCAGTACTTC; CDR3 protein: CSVEDRASGGPLVMTQYF
J gene: TRBJ1-1; V gene: TRBV7-3; D gene: TRBD1; CDR3 DNA: TGTGCCAGCAGCCCACATCGGGCAGGGGGAGCAGCTGAAGCTTTCTTT; CDR3 protein: CASSPHRAGGAAEAFF
J gene: TRBJ2-7; V gene: TRBV6-1; D gene: TRBD1; CDR3 DNA: TGTGCCAGCAGTGAAGCGGGACAGGGCGACGAGCAGTACTTC; CDR3 protein: CASSEAGQGDEQYF
J gene: TRBJ1-2; V gene: TRBV4-3; D gene: TRBD1; CDR3 DNA: TGCGCCAGCAGCCAAGATGGCAGGGGGATAGGCTACACCTTC; CDR3 protein: CASSQDGRGIGYTF